This is a list of T cell receptor beta chains from one sample in a study of radiation and T cells in renal cell carcinoma. The assay was immunoSEQ multiplex PCR, and TCRdb's table has in-frame clones only and misses some. This sample yields approximately 15,000 clones, of which 55% to 75% are seen a single time; 9.5% to 10% belongs to the top ten. This sample comprised tumor tissue, obtained from a patient whose treatment was nephrectomy without radiotherapy. Receptor source: a man aged 35-49 years with renal cell carcinoma. Each CDR3 is given with its conserved first and last residue. D genes are given only for firm matches. Some rows mark clone size as missing; the rest say once, few, many or name a class of expanded clone.

V gene	D gene	clone size	J gene	CDR3 protein	CDR3 DNA
TRBV5-4	NA	NA	TRBJ2-5	CASSLTSGPQETQYF	TGTGCCAGCAGCTTAACCAGTGGACCCCAAGAGACCCAGTACTTC
TRBV9	TRBD1	NA	TRBJ2-7	CASSQTGTGEQYF	TGTGCCAGCAGCCAAACCGGGACAGGGGAGCAGTACTTC
TRBV7-9	NA	medium-sized	TRBJ2-7	CASSSHSYEQYF	TGTGCCAGCAGCTCACATAGCTACGAGCAGTACTTC
TRBV4-1	NA	few	TRBJ2-1	CASSQDYSYNEQFF	TGCGCCAGCAGCCAAGATTACTCCTACAATGAGCAGTTCTTC
TRBV5-1	NA	few	TRBJ1-1	CASSNRDPWAEAFF	TGCGCCAGCAGCAACCGGGATCCCTGGGCTGAAGCTTTCTTT
TRBV11-2	NA	NA	TRBJ2-3	CASSFGGLRTDTQYF	TGTGCCAGCAGCTTCGGGGGACTCAGAACAGATACGCAGTATTTT
TRBV2	NA	NA	TRBJ2-2	CASSAETANTGELFF	TGTGCCAGCAGTGCGGAGACAGCGAACACCGGGGAGCTGTTTTTT
TRBV5-5	NA	few	TRBJ2-2	CASSRDGKRNTGELFF	TGTGCCAGCAGCCGGGACGGAAAAAGGAACACCGGGGAGCTGTTTTTT
TRBV5-1	NA	NA	TRBJ2-7	CASSLDSSSSYEQYF	TGCGCCAGCAGCTTGGACAGCTCTAGCTCCTACGAGCAGTACTTC
TRBV5-1	NA	NA	TRBJ2-1	CASSPNYNEQFF	TGCGCCAGCAGCCCAAACTACAATGAGCAGTTCTTC
TRBV6-6	NA	NA	TRBJ2-3	CASSQGGSTDTQYF	TGTGCCAGCAGTCAGGGGGGGTCCACAGATACGCAGTATTTT
TRBV7-9	NA	once	TRBJ1-1	CASSLVSGTHTEAFF	TGTGCCAGCAGCCTAGTATCCGGGACTCACACTGAAGCTTTCTTT
TRBV29-1	NA	NA	TRBJ2-1	CSVERRPANNEQFF	TGCAGCGTTGAACGGAGGCCGGCAAACAATGAGCAGTTCTTC
TRBV4-1	NA	NA	TRBJ1-6	CASSQEIRPSSYNSPLHF	TGCGCCAGCAGCCAAGAAATCCGACCTAGCTCCTATAATTCACCCCTCCACTTT
TRBV10-3	TRBD2	NA	TRBJ2-5	CAISSGLAGHRGGETQYF	TGTGCCATCAGCTCGGGACTAGCGGGGCACCGGGGTGGAGAGACCCAGTACTTC
TRBV7-6	NA	large	TRBJ1-2	CASSSDYGYTF	TGTGCCAGCAGCTCGGACTATGGCTACACCTTC
TRBV5-1	TRBD1	NA	TRBJ1-1	CASSRETGKVTEAFF	TGCGCCAGCAGCCGGGAGACAGGGAAGGTAACTGAAGCTTTCTTT
TRBV7-9	NA	NA	TRBJ1-3	CASSSHGRGNTIYF	TGTGCCAGCAGCTCGCACGGTCGGGGAAACACCATATATTTT
TRBV2	TRBD2	NA	TRBJ2-3	CASSSGGPLTRTSTDTQYF	TGTGCCAGCAGTAGCGGGGGACCCTTAACCCGTACTAGCACAGATACGCAGTATTTT
TRBV7-9	TRBD1	few	TRBJ2-7	CASTGTDLTLSSYEQYF	TGTGCCAGCACAGGGACAGACCTAACCTTGAGCTCCTACGAGCAGTACTTC
TRBV10-3	NA	NA	TRBJ2-3	CAISEFEGRGDTQYF	TGTGCCATCAGTGAATTTGAGGGGCGCGGAGATACGCAGTATTTT
TRBV6-5	NA	few	TRBJ1-1	CASSSPSTGSGTEAFF	TGTGCCAGCAGTTCCCCATCGACAGGCTCGGGCACTGAAGCTTTCTTT
TRBV9	NA	NA	TRBJ1-6	CASSVGFQANSPLHF	TGTGCCAGCAGCGTAGGTTTTCAGGCTAATTCACCCCTCCACTTT
TRBV7-9	NA	NA	TRBJ1-4	CASSTGRGGHSNEKLFF	TGTGCCAGCAGTACTGGCAGGGGCGGCCATTCTAATGAAAAACTGTTTTTT
TRBV11-3	NA	NA	TRBJ1-6	CASSSYRDSPLHF	TGTGCCAGCAGCTCTTACAGGGATTCACCCCTCCACTTT
TRBV7-8	NA	few	TRBJ2-1	CASSSEDRMYNEQFF	TGTGCCAGCAGCTCCGAGGACAGAATGTACAATGAGCAGTTCTTC
TRBV6-5	NA	NA	TRBJ1-1	CASSSPHLNTEAFF	TGTGCCAGCAGCTCGCCTCATCTGAACACTGAAGCTTTCTTT
TRBV15	TRBD1	once	TRBJ2-7	CATSTSGTGGYEQYF	TGTGCCACCAGCACATCCGGGACAGGGGGCTACGAGCAGTACTTC
TRBV2	NA	NA	TRBJ1-1	CASRIGGGWEAFF	TGTGCCAGCAGAATAGGGGGGGGCTGGGAAGCTTTCTTT
TRBV20-1	NA	NA	TRBJ1-2	CSAREKNGYTF	TGCAGTGCTAGGGAAAAGAATGGCTACACCTTC
TRBV7-3	NA	NA	TRBJ2-1	CASSLTPDNEQFF	TGTGCCAGCAGCTTAACCCCAGACAATGAGCAGTTCTTC
TRBV6-1	NA	NA	TRBJ2-7	CASSRGVGGSYEQYF	TGTGCCAGCAGCCGAGGGGTGGGGGGCTCCTACGAGCAGTACTTC
TRBV6-5	TRBD1	few	TRBJ1-2	CASKLSRDRDHGYTF	TGTGCCAGCAAGTTATCCCGGGACAGGGACCATGGCTACACCTTC
TRBV19	NA	NA	TRBJ2-1	CASREPWGPYNEQFF	TGTGCCAGTAGGGAGCCCTGGGGGCCTTACAATGAGCAGTTCTTC
TRBV5-4	NA	NA	TRBJ1-3	CASSPNQGGNTIYF	TGTGCCAGCAGCCCGAACCAGGGGGGAAACACCATATATTTT
TRBV30	NA	once	TRBJ2-1	CAWMRYSYNEQFF	TGTGCCTGGATGCGTTATTCCTACAATGAGCAGTTCTTC
TRBV29-1	TRBD1	NA	TRBJ1-2	CSVGQGASNYGYTF	TGCAGCGTGGGACAGGGGGCTTCTAACTATGGCTACACCTTC
TRBV2	TRBD2	few	TRBJ2-3	CASSSGLAGEDTQYF	TGTGCCAGCAGCTCGGGACTAGCGGGGGAAGATACGCAGTATTTT
TRBV27	NA	NA	TRBJ1-2	CASSSLTSGHGYTF	TGTGCCAGCAGTTCCCTTACCTCAGGGCATGGCTACACCTTC